The 29 T cell receptor beta chains in this list originate from one sample, sequenced in a study of T cell responses to AZD1222 COVID-19 vaccine. Using immunoSEQ multiplex PCR, the repertoire was profiled, and TCRdb retains in-frame clones only, with some absent. The repertoire consists of some 190,000 clones, with roughly 94% occurring once and the leading ten covering approximately 1.5%. This specimen was peripheral blood, taken 28 days after the second dose of the MenACWY control vaccine. The receptor set was obtained from an adult who received the MenACWY meningococcal vaccine as a control.

The J gene is TRBJ2-6, the V gene TRBV5-1; the D is unclear. Germline V gene lookup returns CDR1 SGHRS and CDR2 YFSETQ. Trimming took off 2 bases at V and 4 bases at J, with 7 bases between the two ends. This CDR3 spans 14 amino acids. The CDR3 region is CASSLGSGANVLTF. As DNA, the CDR3 is TGCGCCAGCAGCTTAGGATCGGGGGCCAACGTCCTGACTTTC.

The chain combines TRBV9 with TRBJ2-5; 7 bases map to TRBD2. V was clipped by 0 bases and J by 5 bases; unmatched bases: 7. Germline CDR1 and CDR2: SGDLS and YYNGEE. The CDR3 has 15 residues. CDR3 protein: CASSVVAGALETQYF. In nucleotides, the CDR3 is TGTGCCAGCAGCGTAGTTGCGGGAGCCTTGGAGACCCAGTACTTC.

V and J are TRBV4-1 and TRBJ2-3; 7 nucleotides match TRBD2. Germline loops: CDR1 MGHRA, CDR2 YSYEKL. The CDR3 is 16 residues long. Trimming removed 5 bases from V and 5 bases from J; junction bases left unmatched: 13. CDR3 bases: TGCGCCAGCAGCGCGCGAACTAGCGTCGGAGAAGATACGCAGTATTTT. This translates into CASSARTSVGEDTQYF.

The chain is built from TRBV29-1 and TRBJ2-1; D gene uncertain. The V gene lost 7 bases and the J gene lost 0 bases, with 16 bases spanning the gap. Germline CDR1 and CDR2: SQVTM and ANQGSEA. The CDR3 extends over 15 amino acids. The CDR3 loop is CSAQTPARSYNEQFF. The CDR3 nucleotides read TGCAGCGCCCAAACCCCGGCCCGCTCCTACAATGAGCAGTTCTTC.

The chain combines TRBV6-5 with TRBJ2-6; D is uncertain. Germline V gene lookup returns CDR1 MNHEY and CDR2 SVGAGI. This CDR3 spans 12 amino acids. V was shortened by 8 bases and J by 4 bases, with 6 bases between the two germline ends. DNA for the CDR3: TGTGCCAGCCCCATGGGGGCCAACGTCCTGACTTTC. Its protein is CASPMGANVLTF.

V is TRBV9 and J is TRBJ2-1, with D possibly TRBD2 on 6 matching bases. Germline CDR1 and CDR2: SGDLS and YYNGEE. This CDR3 contains 13 residues. V was pared by 1 base and J by 10 bases, with 12 bases between. The CDR3 bases are TGTGCCAGCAGCGTAACCCTCGGACTAGAGCAGTTCTTC. Translation gives CASSVTLGLEQFF.

The chain employs TRBV6-6 and TRBJ2-5, with D perhaps assigned TRBD1 or TRBD2 (6 bases each). V was trimmed by 6 bases and J by 3 bases, leaving 14 bases between them. The germline V gene encodes CDR1 MNHNY and CDR2 SVGAGI (reference sequence). The CDR3 covers 14 residues. CDR3 loop: CASSFPGAEETQYF. For the CDR3, the DNA is TGTGCCAGCAGCTTTCCGGGGGCGGAAGAGACCCAGTACTTC.

This chain connects TRBV25-1 to TRBJ1-6; TRBD1 matches 7 bases. Trimming cost V 6 bases and J 3 bases; bases outside gene matches: 8. Germline CDR1 and CDR2: MGHDK and SYGVNS. This CDR3 contains 16 residues. CDR3 bases: TGTGCCAGCAGCCCTCAGGGGGGCGGCTATAATTCACCCCTCCACTTT. It is translated as CASSPQGGGYNSPLHF.

This CDR3 is CASSPRLGGVETQYF. CDR3 bases: TGTGCCAGCAGCCCGAGACTTGGGGGTGTGGAGACCCAGTACTTC. V and J are TRBV7-9 and TRBJ2-5, with D tentatively TRBD1 or TRBD2 (5 bases each). V lost 5 bases and J 5 bases, leaving 18 bases between the germline ends. CDR1 and CDR2 from the germline V gene are SEHNR and FQNEAQ (reference sequence). The CDR3 sequence is 15 residues long.

The genes are TRBV29-1 and TRBJ2-3, with 9 bases lining up with TRBD2. The CDR3 totals 16 residues. The junction had 8 bases not matched to a gene; V was cut back by 0 bases and J by 4 bases. Germline values: CDR1 SQVTM, CDR2 ANQGSEA. The CDR3 region has the DNA TGCAGCGTTGAAGATTTCGCGGGAGGGCCGGCAGATACGCAGTATTTT. This sequence encodes CSVEDFAGGPADTQYF.

V usage is TRBV25-1 and J usage is TRBJ2-5; D gene ambiguous. V was clipped by 0 bases and J by 0 bases, with 8 bases between them. The CDR3 runs 15 residues. Germline V CDR1 and CDR2: MGHDK, SYGVNS. Written as DNA, the CDR3 is TGTGCCAGCAGTGAATATAAGTGGTACCAAGAGACCCAGTACTTC. Translated: CASSEYKWYQETQYF.

The chain carries TRBV27 and TRBJ2-3; the D gene could be TRBD1 or TRBD2 (5 bases each). Trimming removed 6 bases at V and 0 bases at J, with 7 bases between. The CDR3 loop spans 13 amino acids. The germline V gene encodes CDR1 MNHEY and CDR2 SMNVEV (reference sequence). The CDR3, as DNA: TGTGCCAGCAGGGGGGTTAGCACAGATACGCAGTATTTT. Its protein is CASRGVSTDTQYF.

The gene calls are TRBV28 and TRBJ1-6; possible D gene TRBD1, 5 bases. The germline V gene has CDR1 MDHEN and CDR2 SYDVKM. The CDR3 has 14 amino acids. The V end lost 11 bases, the J end lost 6 bases, and 17 bases lay between the germline ends. CDR3 region: CALGGGTANSPLHF. The CDR3 coding sequence is TGTGCCCTCGGGGGGGGTACGGCTAATTCACCCCTCCACTTT.

The V gene is TRBV9, the J gene TRBJ2-1; 14 bases are shared with TRBD2. The CDR3 consists of 17 residues. V was pared by 0 bases and J by 4 bases, with 3 bases of the junction left unmatched. The germline gives CDR1 SGDLS, CDR2 YYNGEE. CDR3: CASSVGTSGRLYNEQFF. In nucleotides, the CDR3 is TGTGCCAGCAGCGTAGGGACTAGCGGGAGGCTTTACAATGAGCAGTTCTTC. Variable domain in full (rest from reference TRBV9 and TRBJ2-1): DSGVTQTPKHLITATGQRVTLRCSPRSGDLSVYWYQQSLDQGLQFLIQYYNGEERAKGNILERFSAQQFPDLHSELNLSSLELGDSALYFCASSVGTSGRLYNEQFFGPGTRLTVL.

The chain employs TRBV27 and TRBJ2-7; TRBD1 agrees at 7 bases. This CDR3 comprises 19 residues. J gave up 0 bases and V 6 bases, and 20 bases lay outside the gene matches. Germline assignment: CDR1 MNHEY and CDR2 SMNVEV (reference sequence). CDR3 sequence: CASRPGTALSYSPSYEQYF. In DNA form, the CDR3 reads TGTGCCAGCAGACCGGGGACAGCTTTATCCTACTCCCCCTCCTACGAGCAGTACTTC.

CDR3 sequence reads: CASSSILRGVNTEAFF. The CDR3 DNA follows: TGTGCCAGCAGCTCAATCCTGAGGGGAGTGAACACTGAAGCTTTCTTT. The chain combines TRBV7-9 with TRBJ1-1, with D perhaps TRBD1 (5 bases). The V end lost 4 bases, the J end lost 0 bases, and 15 bases lay between the germline ends. Germline V gives CDR1 SEHNR, CDR2 FQNEAQ (reference sequence). This CDR3 region has 16 residues.

The chain uses TRBV5-4 and TRBJ1-3; D is possibly TRBD1 (6 bases). Germline V gene data show CDR1 as SGHNT and CDR2 as YYREEE (reference sequence). The CDR3 is 15 residues long. V gave up 4 bases and J gave up 0 bases, with 11 bases separating them. CDR3 residues: CASSTGRNSGNTIYF. The DNA of the CDR3 is TGTGCCAGCAGCACAGGGCGTAACTCTGGAAACACCATATATTTT.

This rearrangement joins TRBV27 to TRBJ2-1; D possibly corresponds to TRBD2 (6 bases). The CDR3 sequence is 15 residues long. Trimming removed 8 bases from V and 1 base from J, with 15 bases in between. The V gene's germline CDR1 is MNHEY and CDR2 SMNVEV (reference sequence). CDR3 in amino acids: CASALTGESYNEQFF. CDR3 nucleotide sequence: TGTGCCAGCGCCTTGACGGGAGAATCCTACAATGAGCAGTTCTTC.

This rearrangement joins TRBV6-1 to TRBJ1-5, with D perhaps TRBD1 (6 bases). The CDR3 length is 16 residues. Trimming left V 1 base short and J 0 bases short, with 10 bases between. In germline, CDR1 is MNHNS, CDR2 SASEGT. CDR3 in DNA: TGTGCCAGCAGTGAAGGACAGGATTATAGCAATCAGCCCCAGCATTTT. Translating it yields CASSEGQDYSNQPQHF.

V usage is TRBV3-1 (or the pseudogene TRBV3-2) and J usage is TRBJ2-5, with D possibly being TRBD1 or TRBD2 (5 bases each). The CDR3 has 17 amino acids. Germline CDR1 is LGHDT and CDR2 is YNNKEL (reference sequence). Trimming took 0 bases from V and 1 from J, leaving 15 bases between them. The CDR3 sequence is CASSQDLGTASQETQYF. DNA of the CDR3: TGTGCCAGCAGCCAAGATCTGGGGACCGCCAGCCAAGAGACCCAGTACTTC.

The chain recombines TRBV9 with TRBJ2-3; 11 bases are a match to TRBD1. CDR3 length equals 16 residues. Trimming at V came to 0 bases and at J to 6 bases, leaving 6 bases not matched to a gene. In germline, CDR1 is SGDLS, CDR2 YYNGEE. Here the CDR3 DNA reads TGTGCCAGCAGCGTAGGGTCCGGGACAGGGGGGGATACGCAGTATTTT. This translates into CASSVGSGTGGDTQYF. The complete variable domain, with remaining parts taken from reference TRBV9 and TRBJ2-3, reads DSGVTQTPKHLITATGQRVTLRCSPRSGDLSVYWYQQSLDQGLQFLIQYYNGEERAKGNILERFSAQQFPDLHSELNLSSLELGDSALYFCASSVGSGTGGDTQYFGPGTRLTVL.

The V gene is TRBV28, the J gene TRBJ2-3, with TRBD1 matching 10 bases. V lost 5 bases and J lost 2; bases outside the gene matches: 7. Germline-derived CDR1 and CDR2 are MDHEN and SYDVKM. The CDR3 totals 16 residues. Here the CDR3 DNA reads TGTGCCAGCAGTCCTAGACAGGGGGCCAACACAGATACGCAGTATTTT. This sequence encodes CASSPRQGANTDTQYF.

The chain has TRBV6-5 and TRBJ1-1; tentatively, D is TRBD1 (5 bases). CDR1 is MNHEY and CDR2 is SVGAGI in the germline V gene. V was clipped by 5 bases and J by 0 bases, with 10 bases between them. This CDR3 has 14 residues. CDR3 bases: TGTGCCAGCAGTAAGACAGAGCTGAACACTGAAGCTTTCTTT. Amino acid sequence: CASSKTELNTEAFF.

This clone was picked up one time. The DNA of the CDR3 is TGTGCCAGCAGCCAAAACAGGTTTAATCAGCCCCAGCATTTT. Its translation: CASSQNRFNQPQHF. The chain recombines TRBV7-2 with TRBJ1-5; TRBD1 might be the D (5 bases). Trimming took off 5 bases at V and 4 bases at J, with 12 bases between the two ends. The CDR3 contains 14 residues. Looked up from germline, CDR1 is SGHTA and CDR2 is FQGNSA.

This clone showed up just once. V is TRBV7-9 and J is TRBJ2-3; 9 nucleotides agree with TRBD1. This CDR3 region has 16 residues. The germline CDR1 and CDR2 sequences are SEHNR and FQNEAQ (reference sequence). V dropped 1 base and J dropped 2; count of bases not matched to a gene: 4. The CDR3 protein is CASSLVRDRDTDTQYF. CDR3 nucleotides: TGTGCCAGCAGCTTAGTACGGGACAGGGACACAGATACGCAGTATTTT.

The CDR3 here is CASSFVQDSPLHF. CDR3 DNA: TGTGCCAGCAGTTTCGTTCAGGATTCACCCCTCCACTTT. The chain couples TRBV27 to TRBJ1-6; no firm D call. V lost 3 bases and J 8 bases, leaving 8 bases between the germline ends. Germline CDR1 MNHEY, CDR2 SMNVEV (reference sequence). The CDR3 is 13 amino acids.

The chain recombines TRBV4-1 with TRBJ2-7; 7 bases are shared with TRBD1. This CDR3 is 15 amino acids long. Germline V gene lookup returns CDR1 MGHRA and CDR2 YSYEKL. The junction had 7 bases not matched to a gene; V was cut back by 1 base and J by 4 bases. This CDR3 is CASSQGQGWEYEQYF. The CDR3 bases are TGCGCCAGCAGCCAAGGACAGGGATGGGAATACGAGCAGTACTTC.

To note about this clone: The sample has other DNA sequences that encode this CDR3 too. V and J are TRBV4-3 and TRBJ1-5; no definite D call. This CDR3 is built from 15 residues. Looked up from germline, CDR1 is LGHNA and CDR2 is YSLEER. V lost 0 bases to trimming and J lost 4 bases, with 10 bases between them. The CDR3 sequence is CASSQDRVGNQPQHF. Written as DNA, the CDR3 is TGCGCCAGCAGCCAAGATCGAGTAGGGAATCAGCCCCAGCATTTT.

The V and J genes are TRBV7-8 and TRBJ2-7, with TRBD2 matching over 8 bases. The CDR3 is made up of 13 amino acids. Germline V gene data show CDR1 as SGHVS and CDR2 as FQNEAQ. V dropped 8 bases and J dropped 6; count of bases not matched to a gene: 9. CDR3 in amino acids: CASLLAGTAEQYF. The CDR3 DNA reads TGTGCCAGCTTATTAGCGGGAACGGCCGAGCAGTACTTC.